The source of this T cell receptor (beta chain) is a study of human T cells and chemical hapten exposure. Study-level findings and limits: Unchanged with DPC sensitization were TCRs above 1 in 1000 frequency.

In regard to this clonotype: Its antigen is not known.

Individual cDNA molecules (in the library) carried attached unique molecular identifiers. Source study methods: A per-sample median of around 91,000 TCRs was observed, with counts ranging from about 23,224 to 690,600. MiXCR, run by TCRdb on the reads, gives a single entry per CDR3 protein. Here the V and J calls rest on TCRdb's processing, not on the authors' analysis. Counted here are 3,500 to 4,500 distinct CDR3 sequences, 45% to 50% occurring once; the ten biggest clones make up about 3.6%. Specified treatment: therapeutic diphenylcyclopropenone sensitization with weekly scalp DPC. V dropped 5 bases and J dropped 8 bases, with 9 bases sitting between them. CDR3 size: 12 residues. The germline V gene has CDR1 SGHNT and CDR2 YENEEA.

The specimen comprised whole blood, sampled before DPC sensitization or 2, 6, or about 24 weeks after (not recorded which). V and J are TRBV11-3 and TRBJ2-2; D remains unclear. This receptor was obtained from an adult with alopecia areata. Some clones in this sample may be carry-over from other donors' samples. This table probably holds off-target reads from a library built for another chain. CDR3 sequence (DNA): TGTGCCAGCAGCCTTTTTCTAGGGGAGCTGTTTTTT. Residues: CASSLFLGELFF.